The 6 T cell receptor beta chains below were found in one sample sequenced in a study of blood T cell repertoires in COVID-19. Using immunoSEQ multiplex PCR, the repertoire was profiled, and TCRdb retains in-frame clones only, with some absent. The sample records roughly 250,000 clones, around 80% being singletons. Sequencing used peripheral blood. The receptors were sampled from a woman in her forties with active or convalescent COVID-19.

There are a few counts of this clone. The gene calls are TRBV19 and TRBJ1-1; unclear D gene. The germline V and J ends were trimmed by 3 bases and 0 bases, with 5 bases remaining between them. Germline V CDR1 and CDR2: LNHDA, SQIVND (reference sequence). This CDR3 is 13 amino acids long. The CDR3, as DNA: TGTGCCAGTAGTATTACGGTGAACACTGAAGCTTTCTTT. This encodes CASSITVNTEAFF.

The CDR3: CASSISTGDSNQPQHF. CDR3 nucleotides: TGTGCCAGCAGCATTTCTACAGGGGATAGCAATCAGCCCCAGCATTTT. This chain links TRBV7-6 with TRBJ1-5; 7 bases line up with TRBD1. Germline loops: CDR1 SGHVS, CDR2 FNYEAQ. Unmatched junction bases numbered 7, after V lost 5 bases and J lost 0 bases. The CDR3 spans 16 residues.

This rearrangement joins TRBV3-1 (or the pseudogene TRBV3-2) to TRBJ1-2; TRBD1 is a possible D gene (5 bases). The CDR3 has 14 residues. V was clipped by 4 bases and J by 8 bases, with 17 bases between them. CDR1 LGHDT and CDR2 YNNKEL come from the germline V gene (reference sequence). CDR3 sequence (DNA): TGTGCCAGCAGCCTAGTTGGGGGGATGGGCGGCTACACCTTC. It encodes CASSLVGGMGGYTF.

The V gene is TRBV5-8, the J gene TRBJ1-5; D is uncertain. The CDR3 length is 15 residues. CDR1 and CDR2 (germline): SGHTS, YDEGEE. V was pared by 0 bases and J by 2 bases, with 9 bases between. The CDR3 DNA sequence: TGTGCCAGCAGCTTGGAGCGTGGAGGCAATCAGCCCCAGCATTTT. Translated: CASSLERGGNQPQHF.

The gene calls are TRBV28 and TRBJ2-2, with D tentatively TRBD2 (7 bases). Trimming removed 5 bases from V and 10 bases from J, with 23 bases in between. From germline, CDR1 is MDHEN and CDR2 SYDVKM. This CDR3 spans 16 amino acids. CDR3 DNA sequence: TGTGCCAGCAGTCCGACCAAGGGGGGGAGCAGGGTGGAGCTGTTTTTT. Residues: CASSPTKGGSRVELFF.

This clone was detected a few times. The chain recombines TRBV4-1 with TRBJ2-3; TRBD2 is a possible D gene (5 bases). Trimming removed 6 bases from V and 2 bases from J, with 9 bases in between. Germline lookup yields CDR1 MGHRA and CDR2 YSYEKL. The CDR3 length is 13 residues. The CDR3 protein is CASSWRTTDTQYF. The CDR3 DNA follows: TGCGCCAGCAGTTGGAGGACCACAGATACGCAGTATTTT.